Each of the 12 T cell receptor beta chains below was sequenced from the same sample in a study of shared clonotypes between healthy human individuals. CD45RO-negative, CCR7-selected cells formed the naive CD8 fraction, which excluded terminally differentiated effector memory CD45RA+ cells. Profiled with immunoSEQ multiplex PCR; TCRdb holds only in-frame clones, not every one. The sample contains about 2.1 million clones, just over 90% of which appear only once. Source material: naive CD8+ T cells from PBMCs. These receptors all stem from a man aged 18 to 29 in good health. Some clones in this sample may be carry-over from other donors' samples.

This sequence joins TRBV7-3 and TRBJ2-7; D may match TRBD1 or TRBD2 (5 bases each). This CDR3 has 15 amino acids. The V gene's germline CDR1 is SGHTA and CDR2 FQGTGA. The V end was cut by 9 bases, the J end by 5 bases, with 23 bases between. This CDR3 reads CASWGKTEKQDEQYF. Here the CDR3 DNA reads TGTGCCAGTTGGGGGAAGACAGAAAAGCAGGACGAGCAGTACTTC.

The gene calls are TRBV25-1 and TRBJ1-2, with D maybe TRBD1 (5 bases). Germline V CDR1 and CDR2: MGHDK, SYGVNS. The CDR3 is 13 residues long. V was cut by 6 bases and J by 4 bases, with 12 bases left in between. The CDR3 protein is CASSRGAFYGYTF. CDR3 bases: TGTGCCAGCAGCCGGGGCGCATTCTATGGCTACACCTTC.

The chain uses TRBV27 and TRBJ1-1; no firm D call. Trimming cost V 3 bases and J 4 bases, with 9 bases left between them. CDR3 length equals 13 residues. Germline V lookup: CDR1 MNHEY, CDR2 SMNVEV (reference sequence). The CDR3 nucleotides read TGTGCCAGCAGTTTCCTCCTCGGCACTGAAGCTTTCTTT. As protein: CASSFLLGTEAFF.

The rearrangement links TRBV4-1 to TRBJ2-1; D uncertain. Germline values: CDR1 MGHRA, CDR2 YSYEKL. Trimming stripped 0 bases from V and 0 bases from J, with 6 bases between. The CDR3 is 15 amino acids. The CDR3 here is CASSQDNLSYNEQFF. The CDR3 DNA reads TGCGCCAGCAGCCAAGATAATCTCTCCTACAATGAGCAGTTCTTC.

V usage is TRBV7-6 and J usage is TRBJ2-4, with TRBD2 matching over 12 bases. The CDR3 loop spans 16 amino acids. V was pared by 5 bases and J by 4 bases, with 6 bases of the junction left unmatched. Germline V gene data show CDR1 as SGHVS and CDR2 as FNYEAQ. This CDR3 reads CASSPGTSGYKNIQYF. DNA of the CDR3: TGTGCCAGCAGCCCAGGGACTAGCGGGTATAAAAACATTCAGTACTTC.

This chain joins TRBV28 and TRBJ2-3, with D unresolved. The ends were cut back, 5 bases at V and 0 bases at J, with 3 bases in the middle. In germline, CDR1 is MDHEN, CDR2 SYDVKM. There are 12 residues in the CDR3. CDR3 amino acids: CASSISTDTQYF. The DNA for the CDR3 is TGTGCCAGCAGTATTAGCACAGATACGCAGTATTTT. Looking up the rest from reference TRBV28 and TRBJ2-3 gives the full variable domain: DVKVTQSSRYLVKRTGEKVFLECVQDMDHENMFWYRQDPGLGLRLIYFSYDVKMKEKGDIPEGYSVSREKKERFSLILESASTNQTSMYLCASSISTDTQYFGPGTRLTVL.

This clone has just one count. This chain joins TRBV4-1 and TRBJ1-5; D is unclear. Germline CDR1 MGHRA, CDR2 YSYEKL. Trimming took 0 bases from V and 6 from J, leaving 9 bases between them. This CDR3 contains 14 residues. Here the CDR3 DNA reads TGCGCCAGCAGCCAAGATCGAGTGAGTCAGCCCCAGCATTTT. It encodes CASSQDRVSQPQHF.

This clone was recorded once. V is TRBV6-1 and J is TRBJ2-7; D not certain. Germline CDR1 reads MNHNS; CDR2 reads SASEGT. The CDR3 has 15 residues. V was clipped by 2 bases and J by 4 bases, with 15 bases between them. The chain's CDR3 is CASSENGIRSYEQYF. Written as DNA, the CDR3 is TGTGCCAGCAGTGAAAATGGAATACGCTCGTACGAGCAGTACTTC.

A note on this clone: The sample has other DNA sequences that encode this CDR3 too. V is TRBV7-9 and J is TRBJ2-1; D not resolved. In germline, CDR1 is SEHNR, CDR2 FQNEAQ (reference sequence). With 5 bases removed from V and 0 bases from J, the gap between germline ends came to 11 bases. The CDR3 totals 15 residues. The CDR3 loop is CASSPGLSSYNEQFF. Here the CDR3 DNA reads TGTGCCAGCAGCCCCGGTTTGAGCTCCTACAATGAGCAGTTCTTC.

The chain couples TRBV4-3 to TRBJ1-4; D is undetermined. The V end was cut by 1 base, the J end by 6 bases, with 6 bases between. Germline CDR1 reads LGHNA; CDR2 reads YSLEER. The CDR3 covers 13 residues. The CDR3 reads CASSQGSHEKLFF. The CDR3 nucleotides read TGCGCCAGCAGCCAAGGCTCCCATGAAAAACTGTTTTTT.

The CDR3 sequence is CASSDGTDNTGELFF. CDR3 in DNA: TGCGCCAGCAGTGACGGGACAGATAACACCGGGGAGCTGTTTTTT. The rearrangement links TRBV10-2 to TRBJ2-2, with 7 bases fitting TRBD1. In germline, CDR1 is WSHSY, CDR2 SAAADI. The CDR3 is made up of 15 amino acids. The V and J ends lost 3 bases and 2 bases, in that order; junction bases with no gene match: 3.

Note on this clone: Other nucleotide sequences from this sample produce the same CDR3. The CDR3 bases are TGTGCCAGCAGCTTTGGGGGGACCTACGAGCAGTACTTC. Protein sequence: CASSFGGTYEQYF. The chain is built from TRBV7-9 and TRBJ2-7; possible D gene TRBD2, 6 bases. The CDR3 loop spans 13 amino acids. CDR1 and CDR2 from the germline V gene are SEHNR and FQNEAQ (reference sequence). V gave up 3 bases and J gave up 2 bases, with 8 bases separating them.